The clone carrying this TCR beta chain turned up a few times. Its matching antigen is unknown. TCRdb re-analysed the 5' RACE reads in MiXCR, keeping a single row per CDR3 protein. The sample yields more than 650,000 distinct CDR3 sequences, around 6% seen once. These data are taken from a study of identical twins. Overall study findings and caveats: A cross-sectional statistical analysis, not follow-up of the same donors, supported the conclusions.

The ends were cut back, 10 bases at V and 8 bases at J, with 33 bases in the middle. The CDR3 totals 18 residues. CDR1 is MDHEN and CDR2 is SYDVKM in the germline V gene. The sample comprised naive T cells sorted from blood. The rearrangement links TRBV28 to TRBJ2-1, with D possibly matching TRBD2 (5 bases). The sequence came from a man younger than 35 in good health. The CDR3 region has the DNA TGTGCCACCAGCAGTTTATGGTTCTTGGACTCACTTAACGATGAGCAGTTCTTC. This encodes CATSSLWFLDSLNDEQFF.